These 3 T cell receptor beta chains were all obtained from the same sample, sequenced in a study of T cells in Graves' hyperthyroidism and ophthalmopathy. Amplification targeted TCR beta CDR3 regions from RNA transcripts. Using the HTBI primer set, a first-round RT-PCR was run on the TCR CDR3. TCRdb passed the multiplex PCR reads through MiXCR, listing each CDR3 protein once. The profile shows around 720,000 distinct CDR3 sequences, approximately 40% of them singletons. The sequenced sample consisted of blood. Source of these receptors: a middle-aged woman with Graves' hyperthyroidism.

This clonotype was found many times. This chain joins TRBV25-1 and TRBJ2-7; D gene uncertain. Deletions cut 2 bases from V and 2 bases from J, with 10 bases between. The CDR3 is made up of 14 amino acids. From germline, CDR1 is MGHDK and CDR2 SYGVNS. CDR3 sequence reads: CASSEPKPPYEQYF. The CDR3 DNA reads TGTGCCAGCAGTGAACCTAAACCTCCCTACGAGCAGTACTTC.

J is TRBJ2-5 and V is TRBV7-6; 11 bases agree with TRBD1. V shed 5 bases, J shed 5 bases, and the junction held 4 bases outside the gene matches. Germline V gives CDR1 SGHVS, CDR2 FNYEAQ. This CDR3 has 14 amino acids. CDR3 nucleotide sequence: TGTGCCAGCAGCGAGGACAGGGGGCGGGAGACCCAGTACTTC. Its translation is CASSEDRGRETQYF.

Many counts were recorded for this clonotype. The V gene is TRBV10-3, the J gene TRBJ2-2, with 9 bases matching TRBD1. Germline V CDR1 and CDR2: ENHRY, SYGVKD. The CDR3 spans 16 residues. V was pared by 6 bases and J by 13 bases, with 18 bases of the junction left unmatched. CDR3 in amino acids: CAISEGQGLDSGRLFF. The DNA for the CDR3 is TGTGCCATCAGCGAGGGACAGGGCCTCGACTCGGGCAGGCTGTTTTTT.